These 12 T cell receptor beta chains originate from one sample sequenced in a study of vaccination and CD4 T cells after COVID-19. TCRdb called the PCR reads again in MiXCR, with one record for every CDR3 protein. This table has 20,000 to 25,000 distinct CDR3 sequences, roughly 62% appearing once. Sequences were derived from CD4+ T cells from blood, sampled before SARS-CoV-2 vaccination. The source of these receptors is a human donor who had recovered from COVID-19.

This clonotype turned up a few times. The rearrangement links TRBV20-1 to TRBJ2-7; 7 nucleotides line up with TRBD1. The CDR3 consists of 12 residues. Per the germline V gene, CDR1 is DFQATT and CDR2 is SNEGSKA (reference sequence). Trimming took 3 bases from V and 4 from J; bases not matched to a gene: 3. The CDR3 DNA sequence: TGCAGTGCTAGTTACAGGGGTTACGAGCAGTACTTC. Translated: CSASYRGYEQYF.

The V gene is TRBV7-2, the J gene TRBJ2-1, with D hard to call. The CDR3 consists of 18 residues. Germline V gene sequence: CDR1 SGHTA, CDR2 FQGNSA. Trimming removed 1 base from V and 0 bases from J, with 16 bases in between. The CDR3 DNA follows: TGTGCCAGCAGCTTAGTTCGCAGGCTGCGAAACTCCTACAATGAGCAGTTCTTC. This encodes CASSLVRRLRNSYNEQFF.

The J gene is TRBJ2-7, the V gene TRBV20-1; 7 nucleotides align to TRBD2. Trimming cost V 5 bases and J 7 bases; bases outside gene matches: 5. Germline V lookup: CDR1 DFQATT, CDR2 SNEGSKA (reference sequence). The CDR3 has 11 amino acids. The CDR3 loop reads CSAGGLDEQYF. The CDR3 DNA sequence: TGCAGTGCTGGAGGACTAGATGAGCAGTACTTC.

This clonotype was seen only a few times. The V call is TRBV20-1, the J call TRBJ1-1, with a tentative D call TRBD1 (6 bases). The CDR3 loop spans 17 amino acids. The V and J ends lost 0 bases and 5 bases respectively, with 22 bases between them. Germline CDR1 DFQATT, CDR2 SNEGSKA (reference sequence). CDR3 sequence (DNA): TGCAGTGCTAGAGATCTAGGGGCAGGGGCCCTCGCAACTGAAGCTTTCTTT. Its protein is CSARDLGAGALATEAFF.

Concerning this clonotype itself: A junction end diverges from the germline sequence, so it may reflect a read error. The chain recombines TRBV10-3 with TRBJ2-5; 9 bases are a match to TRBD1. The germline gives CDR1 ENHRY, CDR2 SYGVKD. The CDR3 consists of 14 residues. CDR3 nucleotide sequence: TGTGCCATCAGTCCGGGACAGGGAACGGAGACCCGGTACTTC. Translating it yields CAISPGQGTETRYF.

The genes are TRBV20-1 and TRBJ2-5, with 10 bases fitting TRBD2. CDR3 length: 13 residues. Germline loops: CDR1 DFQATT, CDR2 SNEGSKA (reference sequence). Trimming cost V 5 bases and J 5 bases; bases outside gene matches: 5. CDR3 loop: CSAQAGGGETQYF. Here the CDR3 DNA reads TGCAGTGCTCAAGCGGGAGGGGGGGAGACCCAGTACTTC.

This chain links TRBV18 with TRBJ1-1; no clear D. Deletions cut 0 bases from V and 2 bases from J, with 13 bases between. This CDR3 contains 16 residues. Germline V gene sequence: CDR1 KGHSH, CDR2 LQKENI. The CDR3 sequence is CASSPPTRSLNTEAFF. CDR3 DNA: TGTGCCAGCTCACCACCGACCAGAAGCCTTAACACTGAAGCTTTCTTT.

The chain links TRBV6-5 to TRBJ1-1; 8 bases line up with TRBD1. The CDR3 sequence is 18 residues long. Germline-derived CDR1 and CDR2 are MNHEY and SVGAGI. With 2 bases clipped from V and 2 bases from J, the junction kept 13 bases outside the gene matches. CDR3 residues: CASSYLTRGQGYNTEAFF. The DNA of the CDR3 is TGTGCCAGCAGTTACCTTACCCGAGGACAGGGCTATAACACTGAAGCTTTCTTT.

V usage is TRBV10-3 and J usage is TRBJ2-1; D ambiguous. This CDR3 has 14 residues. Deletions cut 10 bases from V and 0 bases from J, with 13 bases between. Germline-derived CDR1 and CDR2 are ENHRY and SYGVKD. CDR3: CATSSRSSYNEQFF. CDR3 bases: TGTGCCACGTCGAGCCGAAGCTCCTACAATGAGCAGTTCTTC.

This rearrangement joins TRBV24-1 to TRBJ2-3; tentatively, D is TRBD1 (6 bases). Germline V gives CDR1 KGHDR, CDR2 SFDVKD. This CDR3 is 16 amino acids long. Deletions cut 2 bases from V and 5 bases from J, with 16 bases between. The CDR3 DNA follows: TGTGCCACCAGTGATTCCCTAGCTGGGGGCGGAGATACGCAGTATTTT. It yields the protein CATSDSLAGGGDTQYF.

The chain links TRBV27 to TRBJ1-1; D gene unclear. CDR1 is MNHEY, CDR2 SMNVEV, per germline (reference sequence). Trimming pared 8 bases from V and 1 base from J, leaving 14 bases between. The CDR3 totals 14 residues. The CDR3 DNA follows: TGTGCCAGCCGTACCCAGCCCCCGAACACTGAAGCTTTCTTT. It specifies CASRTQPPNTEAFF.

V is TRBV19 and J is TRBJ2-1; 12 bases are a match to TRBD2. V lost 5 bases to trimming and J lost 7 bases; unmatched junction nucleotides: 3. Germline lookup yields CDR1 LNHDA and CDR2 SQIVND (reference sequence). The length of the CDR3 is 14 residues. In nucleotides, the CDR3 is TGTGCCAGTAGTCGGCTAGCGGGAGGGAATGAGCAGTTCTTC. It is translated as CASSRLAGGNEQFF.